Listed here are 19 T cell receptor beta chains from one sample, sequenced in a study of early T cells in non-severe SARS-CoV-2 infection. In TCRdb, the 5' RACE reads were re-called with MiXCR into one record per CDR3 protein. In the table there are around 57,000 distinct CDR3 sequences, about 10% of which are singletons. Sequencing was performed on whole blood. The origin of the receptors is an adult who was a healthcare worker with PCR-confirmed SARS-CoV-2 infection or an uninfected control (not recorded which).

This clonotype was detected ten times or more. J is TRBJ2-6 and V is TRBV7-3, with unresolved D. Germline CDR1 reads SGHTA; CDR2 reads FQGTGA. This CDR3 is built from 15 residues. The germline V and J ends were trimmed by 3 bases and 0 bases, with 6 bases remaining between them. The CDR3 DNA reads as TGTGCCAGCAGCTTGCTAACCTCTGGGGCCAACGTCCTGACTTTC. As protein: CASSLLTSGANVLTF.

This clonotype was recorded a few times. The chain joins TRBV27 to TRBJ1-2, with 8 bases identical to TRBD1. Looked up from germline, CDR1 is MNHEY and CDR2 is SMNVEV (reference sequence). The CDR3 consists of 18 residues. V was clipped by 2 bases and J by 8 bases; unmatched bases: 19. The CDR3 is CASSLLAGTGFQSRGYTF. The CDR3, as DNA: TGTGCCAGCAGTTTACTCGCCGGGACAGGCTTCCAAAGTCGAGGCTACACCTTC.

This clonotype has only a few counts. The rearrangement links TRBV20-1 to TRBJ2-4; D may match TRBD1 or TRBD2 (6 bases each). The germline V gene encodes CDR1 DFQATT and CDR2 SNEGSKA (reference sequence). This CDR3 contains 15 residues. Between the trimmed V and J ends, which lost 3 bases and 2 bases, there was a span of 14 bases. CDR3 in amino acids: CSASLGGLTKNIQYF. CDR3 in DNA: TGCAGTGCTAGTTTGGGGGGCCTTACCAAAAACATTCAGTACTTC.

For this clonotype: A much larger clone lies a single base off, so this may be a read error. V usage is TRBV6-6 and J usage is TRBJ2-5; D is possibly TRBD2 (5 bases). This CDR3 spans 14 amino acids. The germline CDR1 and CDR2 sequences are MNHNY and SVGAGI (reference sequence). The CDR3 sequence is CANSFQLARETQYF. The CDR3 coding sequence is TGTGCCAACAGTTTCCAATTAGCGCGCGAGACCCAGTACTTC.

V and J are TRBV5-1 and TRBJ1-3; D gene uncertain. V was clipped by 4 bases and J by 0 bases, with 14 bases between them. This CDR3 contains 16 residues. Germline V gene lookup returns CDR1 SGHRS and CDR2 YFSETQ. DNA of the CDR3: TGCGCCAGCAGCCCGCACGACGGACCCTCTGGAAACACCATATATTTT. Protein: CASSPHDGPSGNTIYF. The entire variable domain, with the rest obtained from reference TRBV5-1 and TRBJ1-3, is as follows: KAGVTQTPRYLIKTRGQQVTLSCSPISGHRSVSWYQQTPGQGLQFLFEYFSETQRNKGNFPGRFSGRQFSNSRSEMNVSTLELGDSALYLCASSPHDGPSGNTIYFGEGSWLTVV.

This clonotype was seen at least ten times. This chain links TRBV20-1 with TRBJ1-2; D unclear. CDR3 length: 11 residues. Germline V gene lookup returns CDR1 DFQATT and CDR2 SNEGSKA (reference sequence). The germline V and J ends were trimmed by 3 bases and 6 bases, with 8 bases remaining between them. The CDR3 nucleotides read TGCAGTGCTAGCACCGGTCATGGCTACACCTTC. Translation: CSASTGHGYTF.

This chain links TRBV29-1 with TRBJ2-1; 9 positions match TRBD2. The V and J ends lost 6 bases and 5 bases, in that order; junction bases with no gene match: 2. The CDR3 totals 12 residues. The germline V gene encodes CDR1 SQVTM and CDR2 ANQGSEA. This CDR3 is CSVRLADNEQFF. The CDR3 DNA reads TGCAGCGTGAGACTAGCGGACAATGAGCAGTTCTTC.

This clonotype was detected ten times or more. The CDR3 sequence: CASSELRGSNQPQHF. CDR3 DNA: TGCGCCAGCAGTGAGCTCAGGGGAAGCAATCAGCCCCAGCATTTT. The genes are TRBV10-2 and TRBJ1-5; the D gene is possibly TRBD1 (6 bases). Germline assignment: CDR1 WSHSY and CDR2 SAAADI. V was clipped by 2 bases and J by 1 base, with 9 bases between them. The CDR3 totals 15 residues.

The chain carries TRBV24-1 and TRBJ1-2; D is undetermined. This CDR3 region has 14 residues. Germline V lookup: CDR1 KGHDR, CDR2 SFDVKD. V was clipped by 5 bases and J by 0 bases, with 9 bases between them. In DNA form, the CDR3 reads TGTGCCACCAGTGGAATTGAGGCTAACTATGGCTACACCTTC. It encodes CATSGIEANYGYTF.

This clonotype has at least ten counts. V gene TRBV7-6 combines with J gene TRBJ2-3, with D unclear. V was pared by 5 bases and J by 2 bases, with 8 bases between. The CDR3 loop spans 13 amino acids. The V gene's germline CDR1 is SGHVS and CDR2 FNYEAQ. The CDR3 region has the DNA TGTGCCAGCAGCCTCGGCCCCACAGATACGCAGTATTTT. Translation: CASSLGPTDTQYF.

This clonotype was seen repeatedly, ten times or more. The chain combines TRBV6-2 or TRBV6-3 with TRBJ2-5; D is possibly TRBD1 or TRBD2 (5 bases each). This CDR3 contains 15 residues. Per germline, CDR1 MNHEY and CDR2 SVGEGT. V lost 4 bases, J lost 2 bases, and 14 bases lay in between. The CDR3 protein is CASSFPRDGQETQYF. The CDR3 nucleotides are TGTGCCAGCAGTTTCCCCCGGGACGGACAAGAGACCCAGTACTTC.

This clonotype was observed a handful of times. The genes are TRBV27 and TRBJ2-5; the match to TRBD2 covers 7 bases. Germline V gene sequence: CDR1 MNHEY, CDR2 SMNVEV (reference sequence). After removal of 2 bases from V and 4 bases from J, the junction contained 4 bases not matched to a gene. This CDR3 has 14 residues. CDR3 nucleotides: TGTGCCAGCAGTTTAGTTGGGGAGGGAGAGACCCAGTACTTC. This translates into CASSLVGEGETQYF.

The V and J genes are TRBV20-1 and TRBJ2-3; 12 bases are shared with TRBD2. The CDR3 sequence is 16 residues long. Germline V gives CDR1 DFQATT, CDR2 SNEGSKA (reference sequence). Germline trimming cut 5 bases from V and 0 bases from J; bases unmatched to any gene: 6. The CDR3 is CSAATSGGPSTDTQYF. Written as DNA, the CDR3 is TGCAGTGCTGCGACTAGCGGGGGACCTAGCACAGATACGCAGTATTTT.

This clonotype was detected ten times or more. The V and J genes are TRBV20-1 and TRBJ2-3, with a weak D call TRBD1 (6 bases). V lost 6 bases and J lost 0, with 13 bases in between. From germline, CDR1 is DFQATT and CDR2 SNEGSKA (reference sequence). This CDR3 has 14 amino acids. This chain's CDR3 is CSAAGQSSTDTQYF. The CDR3 nucleotides are TGCAGTGCAGCCGGACAGTCTAGCACAGATACGCAGTATTTT.

In this sample, this clonotype turned up many times. V and J are TRBV18 and TRBJ2-7, with D uncertain. The CDR3 is 13 amino acids. Germline CDR1 is KGHSH and CDR2 is LQKENI. Trimming removed 8 bases from V and 0 bases from J, with 11 bases in between. The CDR3 here is CASLGRSSYEQYF. CDR3 DNA sequence: TGTGCCAGCCTGGGCAGGAGCTCCTACGAGCAGTACTTC.

A few counts support this clonotype. The rearrangement uses TRBV7-9 and TRBJ2-2; the D gene is possibly TRBD1 (5 bases). Trimming cost V 2 bases and J 7 bases, with 8 bases left between them. Germline lookup yields CDR1 SEHNR and CDR2 FQNEAQ (reference sequence). The CDR3 is 13 residues long. The CDR3 reads CASSLKGNGELFF. Here the CDR3 DNA reads TGTGCCAGCAGCTTAAAGGGGAACGGGGAGCTGTTTTTT.

This clonotype turned up a few times. J is TRBJ2-1 and V is TRBV2, with 9 bases aligning to TRBD1. This CDR3 contains 13 residues. V lost 4 bases to trimming and J lost 12 bases; unmatched junction nucleotides: 7. The V gene's germline CDR1 is SNHLY and CDR2 FYNNEI. CDR3 DNA sequence: TGTGCCAGCAGTGCGAACAGGGGGCGGGGGCAGTTCTTC. Protein: CASSANRGRGQFF.

The chain joins TRBV6-5 to TRBJ2-1; 16 bases map to TRBD2. The CDR3 contains 18 residues. The trim removed 1 base at V and 4 bases at J, leaving 4 bases unmatched. Germline V gene sequence: CDR1 MNHEY, CDR2 SVGAGI. The DNA for the CDR3 is TGTGCCAGCAGTTACTTTCCGGGACTAGCGGGGGGGTACAATGAGCAGTTCTTC. It is translated as CASSYFPGLAGGYNEQFF.

This clonotype was observed at least ten times. This rearrangement joins TRBV18 to TRBJ1-1, with 10 bases fitting TRBD1. The junction had 4 bases not matched to a gene; V was cut back by 6 bases and J by 3 bases. Germline V lookup: CDR1 KGHSH, CDR2 LQKENI. This CDR3 spans 14 amino acids. Here the CDR3 DNA reads TGTGCCAGCTCTCGTGGACAGGGGGACACTGAAGCTTTCTTT. Its translation: CASSRGQGDTEAFF.